This TCR beta chain was found in a study of blood T cell repertoires in COVID-19. CDR1 is SGHNT and CDR2 is YYREEE in the germline V gene (reference sequence). CDR3 size: 17 residues. The trim removed 4 bases at V and 0 bases at J, leaving 10 bases unmatched. As handled by the study authors: Amplification from reference gene primers served as the basis for estimated nucleated cell counts. The repertoire was sequenced with immunoSEQ multiplex PCR; TCRdb's copy has only in-frame clones and lacks some. V, J and clone size are those of that table, while D and trimming were read from the DNA. Of about 110,000 clones detected, roughly 81% appear once; the ten largest clones hold approximately 9%.

This receptor was obtained from a woman in her sixties or seventies with acute or convalescent COVID-19. Sequencing was done on a sample of peripheral blood. The V and J genes are TRBV5-4 and TRBJ1-2, with 9 bases lining up with TRBD1. The CDR3 reads CASSTDRGQLANYGYTF. The CDR3, as DNA: TGTGCCAGCAGCACGGACAGGGGACAATTAGCTAACTATGGCTACACCTTC.